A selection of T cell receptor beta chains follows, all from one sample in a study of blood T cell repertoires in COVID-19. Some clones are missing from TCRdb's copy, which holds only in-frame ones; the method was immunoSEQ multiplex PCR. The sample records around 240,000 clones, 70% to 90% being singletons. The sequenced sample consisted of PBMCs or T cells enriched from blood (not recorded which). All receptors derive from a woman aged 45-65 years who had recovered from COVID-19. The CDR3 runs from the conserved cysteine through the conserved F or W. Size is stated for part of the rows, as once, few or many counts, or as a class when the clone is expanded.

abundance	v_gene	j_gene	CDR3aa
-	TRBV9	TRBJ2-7	CASSVRDRGFDEQYF
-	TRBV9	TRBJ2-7	CASSSSGIYEQYF
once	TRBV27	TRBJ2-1	CASGSLAGYNEQFF
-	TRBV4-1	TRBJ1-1	CASSQDAGLMTEAFF
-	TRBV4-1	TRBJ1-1	CASSGAGGAGTEAFF
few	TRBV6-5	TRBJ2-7	CASSQWDRVDREQYF
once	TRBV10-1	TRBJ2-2	CASSESARPNTGELFF
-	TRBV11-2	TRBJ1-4	CASSLAAGAATNEKLFF
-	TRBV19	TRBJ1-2	CASTRGQGLYGYTF
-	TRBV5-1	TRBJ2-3	CASSIVTGPTDTQYF
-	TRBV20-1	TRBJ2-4	CSVGGNIQYF
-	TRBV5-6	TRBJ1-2	CASSLMADYGYTF
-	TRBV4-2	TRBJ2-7	CASSQGPNVGGKSYEQYF
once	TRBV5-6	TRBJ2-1	CASSVRDRAHNEQFF
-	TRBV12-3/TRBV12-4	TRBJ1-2	CASSRQGGGGYTF
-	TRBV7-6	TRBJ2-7	CASSVGSGSRYEQYF
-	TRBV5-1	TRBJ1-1	CASRETGGAEAFF
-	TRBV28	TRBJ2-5	CASSDLWRSGSQETQYF
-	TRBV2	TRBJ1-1	CASNTDSAPAEAFF
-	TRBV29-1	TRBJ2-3	CSVARTGSTDTQYF
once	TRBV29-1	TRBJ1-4	CSVGVLNEKLFF
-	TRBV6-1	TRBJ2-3	CASSERGTDTQYF
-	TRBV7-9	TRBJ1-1	CASSLGQGDTEAFF
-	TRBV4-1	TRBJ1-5	CASSPLGNQPQHF